There are many counts of the clone carrying this T cell receptor (beta chain). This specimen belongs to a study of identical twins. In TCRdb, the 5' RACE reads were re-called with MiXCR into one record per CDR3 protein. The sample records 200,000 to 250,000 distinct CDR3 sequences, about 6.7% being singletons. CDR3 length: 13 amino acids. Germline V lookup: CDR1 SGHKS, CDR2 YYEKEE (reference sequence). V was cut by 0 bases and J by 2 bases, with 6 bases left in between. This sample also belongs to another study, concerning T cells expressing NK-cell markers.

The rearrangement joins TRBV5-5 to TRBJ2-7; D is unresolved. Material: CD8+ T cells sorted from blood. This TCR was sampled from a woman younger than 30 in good health. DNA of the CDR3: TGTGCCAGCAGCTTGGATCTGACCTACGAGCAGTACTTC. Translated, it gives CASSLDLTYEQYF.